The 31 T cell receptor beta chains in this list originate from one sample, sequenced in a study of blood T cell repertoires in COVID-19. The protocol was immunoSEQ multiplex PCR, while the TCRdb copy is restricted to in-frame clones and leaves out a portion. The data show 250,000 to 350,000 clones, with 85% to 90% seen just once and less than 3% held by the top ten. The sample was peripheral blood. These TCRs come from a woman in her twenties or thirties with COVID-19, enrolled during active disease.

The chain joins TRBV19 to TRBJ1-5; TRBD1 matches 8 bases. Germline CDR1 reads LNHDA; CDR2 reads SQIVND (reference sequence). Germline trimming cut 5 bases from V and 0 bases from J; bases unmatched to any gene: 3. The CDR3 runs to 15 residues. CDR3 in amino acids: CASSLGQGSNQPQHF. CDR3 coding DNA: TGTGCCAGTAGTTTAGGACAGGGTAGCAATCAGCCCCAGCATTTT.

In this sample, this clone turned up a few times. The CDR3 nucleotides are TGTGCCAGCAAATCAGGGACAACCAATTCACCCCTCCACTTT. This gives the protein CASKSGTTNSPLHF. The V gene is TRBV2, the J gene TRBJ1-6; D is possibly TRBD1 (6 bases). Between the trimmed V and J ends, which lost 7 bases and 7 bases, there was a span of 14 bases. The CDR3 length is 14 residues. CDR1 and CDR2 (germline): SNHLY, FYNNEI. Variable domain in full (rest from reference TRBV2 and TRBJ1-6): EPEVTQTPSHQVTQMGQEVILRCVPISNHLYFYWYRQILGQKVEFLVSFYNNEISEKSEIFDDQFSVERPDGSNFTLKIRSTKLEDSAMYFCASKSGTTNSPLHFGNGTRLTVT.

The genes are TRBV5-1 and TRBJ2-1; 7 bases line up with TRBD2. The CDR3 consists of 15 residues. J was trimmed by 7 bases and V by 2 bases; bases with no gene match: 9. Germline V gene sequence: CDR1 SGHRS, CDR2 YFSETQ. CDR3 loop: CASSFVGGRENEQFF. The DNA of the CDR3 is TGCGCCAGCAGCTTCGTGGGAGGGCGAGAGAATGAGCAGTTCTTC.

The V gene is TRBV4-2, the J gene TRBJ2-7; 8 bases are shared with TRBD2. The germline V gene encodes CDR1 LGHNA and CDR2 YNFKEQ. The CDR3 consists of 16 residues. J was trimmed by 2 bases and V by 1 base; bases with no gene match: 7. CDR3 sequence reads: CASSQGVTSGPYEQYF. In DNA form, the CDR3 reads TGTGCCAGCAGCCAAGGTGTCACTAGCGGACCCTACGAGCAGTACTTC.

J is TRBJ2-7 and V is TRBV28, with 8 bases aligning to TRBD2. In germline, CDR1 is MDHEN, CDR2 SYDVKM. V trimming: 8 bases; J trimming: 2 bases; junction bases outside the gene matches: 8. The CDR3 loop spans 14 amino acids. The chain's CDR3 is CASVRGGLAYEQYF. In DNA, the CDR3 is TGTGCCAGCGTCCGAGGGGGACTAGCCTACGAGCAGTACTTC. The full variable domain, in which reference TRBV28 and TRBJ2-7 provide the parts outside the CDR3, is DVKVTQSSRYLVKRTGEKVFLECVQDMDHENMFWYRQDPGLGLRLIYFSYDVKMKEKGDIPEGYSVSREKKERFSLILESASTNQTSMYLCASVRGGLAYEQYFGPGTRLTVT.

The V gene is TRBV10-3, the J gene TRBJ2-5; possible D gene TRBD2, 6 bases. Trimming left V 3 bases short and J 2 bases short, with 16 bases between. CDR1 and CDR2 from the germline V gene are ENHRY and SYGVKD. The CDR3 is made up of 16 amino acids. The CDR3 region has the DNA TGTGCCATCAGTGATCCTCCCGGGGCGGGGCAAGAGACCCAGTACTTC. It encodes CAISDPPGAGQETQYF.

The chain recombines TRBV28 with TRBJ2-5; 12 bases match TRBD1. V gave up 6 bases and J gave up 4 bases; unmatched junction bases: 6. This CDR3 region has 15 residues. CDR1 and CDR2 from the germline V gene are MDHEN and SYDVKM. CDR3 DNA sequence: TGTGCCAGCAGCCCCGGGACAGGGGGCGGAGAGACCCAGTACTTC. Translation: CASSPGTGGGETQYF.

The chain uses TRBV28 and TRBJ2-3; 10 bases agree with TRBD2. From germline, CDR1 is MDHEN and CDR2 SYDVKM. The CDR3 totals 14 residues. The V segment lost 6 bases and the J segment 3 bases; nucleotides outside the gene matches: 3. The CDR3 region is CASSMTSGTDTQYF. The CDR3 coding sequence is TGTGCCAGCAGCATGACTAGCGGGACAGATACGCAGTATTTT.

The genes are TRBV29-1 and TRBJ1-2; D is possibly TRBD1 (5 bases). Trimming took 2 bases from V and 2 from J, leaving 9 bases between them. The CDR3 runs 13 residues. Germline CDR1 and CDR2: SQVTM and ANQGSEA. The chain's CDR3 is CSVERTTNYGYTF. In DNA, the CDR3 is TGCAGCGTTGAAAGGACAACGAACTATGGCTACACCTTC.

The rearrangement uses TRBV2 and TRBJ1-1; 7 bases are a match to TRBD1. Losses at the gene ends were 9 bases for V and 0 bases for J; bases not matched to a gene: 4. Germline-derived CDR1 and CDR2 are SNHLY and FYNNEI. CDR3 length equals 13 residues. CDR3 nucleotides: TGTGCCAGGGGGACAGATATGAACACTGAAGCTTTCTTT. Its protein product is CARGTDMNTEAFF. Complete variable domain (other parts from reference TRBV2 and TRBJ1-1): EPEVTQTPSHQVTQMGQEVILRCVPISNHLYFYWYRQILGQKVEFLVSFYNNEISEKSEIFDDQFSVERPDGSNFTLKIRSTKLEDSAMYFCARGTDMNTEAFFGQGTRLTVV.

The chain uses TRBV19 and TRBJ2-1; TRBD2 agrees at 7 bases. The CDR3 totals 13 residues. CDR1 is LNHDA, CDR2 SQIVND, per germline (reference sequence). V trimming: 5 bases; J trimming: 10 bases; junction bases outside the gene matches: 8. CDR3 in DNA: TGTGCCAGTAGTCTGGCGGGAGTCTGGGAGCAGTTCTTC. Its protein is CASSLAGVWEQFF.

The chain combines TRBV6-6 with TRBJ2-7, with D perhaps matching TRBD2 (5 bases). Trimming took 2 bases from V and 5 from J, leaving 10 bases between them. Germline CDR1 MNHNY, CDR2 SVGAGI (reference sequence). This CDR3 has 13 residues. DNA for the CDR3: TGTGCCAGCAGTTACCTATTCGGGGACGAGCAGTACTTC. Its protein product is CASSYLFGDEQYF.

The J gene is TRBJ1-3, the V gene TRBV7-2; 7 nucleotides match TRBD1. J gave up 0 bases and V 8 bases, and 10 bases lay outside the gene matches. This CDR3 is built from 16 residues. In germline, CDR1 is SGHTA, CDR2 FQGNSA. The CDR3 region is CASSRGQVNSGNTIYF. In DNA, the CDR3 is TGTGCCAGCTCCCGAGGACAGGTCAACTCTGGAAACACCATATATTTT. The variable domain in full, with the rest retrieved from reference TRBV7-2 and TRBJ1-3, is GAGVSQSPSNKVTEKGKDVELRCDPISGHTALYWYRQSLGQGLEFLIYFQGNSAPDKSGLPSDRFSAERTGGSVSTLTIQRTQQEDSAVYLCASSRGQVNSGNTIYFGEGSWLTVV.

V and J are TRBV29-1 and TRBJ1-1, with D tentatively TRBD1 (6 bases). The CDR3 sequence is 13 residues long. The germline V gene has CDR1 SQVTM and CDR2 ANQGSEA. The V end was cut by 5 bases, the J end by 2 bases, with 12 bases between. CDR3 DNA sequence: TGCAGCGTTTCGACAGGTACCAACACTGAAGCTTTCTTT. It translates to CSVSTGTNTEAFF.

The chain couples TRBV5-1 to TRBJ1-4; 8 positions match TRBD1. This CDR3 is built from 14 residues. Per germline, CDR1 SGHRS and CDR2 YFSETQ. V lost 4 bases and J lost 7; bases outside the gene matches: 6. The CDR3 reads CASSPWGTGEKLFF. CDR3 in DNA: TGCGCCAGCAGCCCCTGGGGGACAGGTGAAAAACTGTTTTTT.

The chain recombines TRBV28 with TRBJ1-1; tentative D call: TRBD1 (6 bases). Trimming pared 5 bases from V and 3 bases from J, leaving 16 bases between. Germline CDR1 MDHEN, CDR2 SYDVKM. CDR3 length: 15 amino acids. CDR3 sequence reads: CASSPSVDRHTEAFF. The CDR3 DNA sequence: TGTGCCAGCAGTCCCTCAGTCGACAGGCACACTGAAGCTTTCTTT.

The chain couples TRBV30 to TRBJ2-3, with a weak D call TRBD1 (6 bases). Germline V gene data show CDR1 as GTSNPN and CDR2 as SVGIG (reference sequence). The CDR3 runs 17 residues. V lost 0 bases to trimming and J lost 2 bases, with 18 bases between them. The CDR3 here is CAWSVGSGDYSTDTQYF. The CDR3 nucleotides are TGTGCCTGGAGTGTAGGTTCAGGGGATTACTCCACAGATACGCAGTATTTT.

The CDR3 bases are TGTGCCAGCTCACCAGGGACAGTTCCCTACGAGCAGTACTTC. This codes for CASSPGTVPYEQYF. The V gene is TRBV18, the J gene TRBJ2-7, with TRBD1 identical over 7 bases. Germline assignment: CDR1 KGHSH and CDR2 LQKENI. V was pared by 2 bases and J by 2 bases, with 3 bases of the junction left unmatched. This CDR3 has 14 amino acids. Supplemented by reference TRBV18 and TRBJ2-7, the full variable domain reads NAGVMQNPRHLVRRRGQEARLRCSPMKGHSHVYWYRQLPEEGLKFMVYLQKENIIDESGMPKERFSAEFPKEGPSILRIQQVVRGDSAAYFCASSPGTVPYEQYFGPGTRLTVT.

The chain is built from TRBV15 and TRBJ2-3; 9 bases match TRBD2. V lost 0 bases and J lost 3; bases outside the gene matches: 4. CDR1 LNHNV and CDR2 YYDKDF come from the germline V gene (reference sequence). This CDR3 has 16 residues. CDR3 bases: TGTGCCACCAGCAGAGATTCAGGACTAGCGACAGATACGCAGTATTTT. It specifies CATSRDSGLATDTQYF. Full variable domain (remainder filled in from reference TRBV15 and TRBJ2-3): DAMVIQNPRYQVTQFGKPVTLSCSQTLNHNVMYWYQQKSSQAPKLLFHYYDKDFNNEADTPDNFQSRRPNTSFCFLDIRSPGLGDTAMYLCATSRDSGLATDTQYFGPGTRLTVL.

This clone has more than one count but fewer than ten. The CDR3 spells CASSRDLGEANYGYTF. Here the CDR3 DNA reads TGTGCCAGCAGCCGGGATCTGGGAGAAGCTAACTATGGCTACACCTTC. The gene calls are TRBV5-4 and TRBJ1-2; no clear D. Per germline, CDR1 SGHNT and CDR2 YYREEE (reference sequence). V lost 4 bases and J 0 bases, leaving 16 bases between the germline ends. This CDR3 has 16 amino acids.

The rearrangement links TRBV27 to TRBJ2-7, with 10 bases aligning to TRBD2. CDR3 length equals 18 residues. Per the germline V gene, CDR1 is MNHEY and CDR2 is SMNVEV (reference sequence). Trimming took 5 bases from V and 1 from J; bases not matched to a gene: 14. The CDR3 DNA is TGTGCCAGCAGTCCCCTCCCCCCCCGACTAGCGGGTTCCTACGAGCAGTACTTC. This gives the protein CASSPLPPRLAGSYEQYF.

This clone has a single count. J is TRBJ1-5 and V is TRBV30, with D hard to call. The germline V and J ends were trimmed by 0 bases and 3 bases, with 9 bases remaining between them. CDR3 length: 14 amino acids. Germline V lookup: CDR1 GTSNPN, CDR2 SVGIG (reference sequence). CDR3 loop: CAWSVDQSNQPQHF. In DNA form, the CDR3 reads TGTGCCTGGAGTGTCGATCAGTCCAATCAGCCCCAGCATTTT.

This clone came up many times. V usage is TRBV10-3 and J usage is TRBJ2-7; TRBD1 matches 9 bases. The CDR3 contains 15 residues. Germline V lookup: CDR1 ENHRY, CDR2 SYGVKD. Germline trimming cut 6 bases from V and 0 bases from J; bases unmatched to any gene: 6. Here the CDR3 reads CAIRRDREGSYEQYF. CDR3 sequence (DNA): TGTGCCATCAGACGGGACAGGGAAGGCTCCTACGAGCAGTACTTC.

This chain links TRBV7-2 with TRBJ1-5, with D maybe TRBD1 (5 bases). The length of the CDR3 is 14 residues. The V end lost 5 bases, the J end lost 3 bases, and 11 bases lay between the germline ends. CDR1 and CDR2 from the germline V gene are SGHTA and FQGNSA. The CDR3 region is CASSNRQNNQPQHF. CDR3 in DNA: TGTGCCAGCAGCAACCGACAGAACAATCAGCCCCAGCATTTT.

The J gene is TRBJ1-2, the V gene TRBV27; maybe TRBD1 (5 bases). CDR1 and CDR2 (germline): MNHEY, SMNVEV (reference sequence). The CDR3 is 13 amino acids. Trimming took off 6 bases at V and 9 bases at J, with 17 bases between the two ends. CDR3 loop: CASSLTREGSYTF. The CDR3 DNA reads TGTGCCAGCAGCCTAACCAGGGAGGGTAGCTACACCTTC.

J is TRBJ1-2 and V is TRBV20-1, with D unresolved. The V gene's germline CDR1 is DFQATT and CDR2 SNEGSKA (reference sequence). Trimming took 3 bases from V and 14 from J, leaving 13 bases between them. This CDR3 is built from 10 residues. The CDR3 sequence is CSASTEVGTF. The CDR3 DNA reads TGCAGTGCTAGCACGGAGGTTGGGACCTTC.

V is TRBV30 and J is TRBJ1-2; 7 bases are a match to TRBD1. CDR1 and CDR2 (germline): GTSNPN, SVGIG (reference sequence). V lost 0 bases and J lost 4; bases outside the gene matches: 8. CDR3 length: 15 residues. The CDR3 region has the DNA TGTGCCTGGAGTGTTGGGTACAGGGGAGGCTATGGCTACACCTTC. Protein sequence: CAWSVGYRGGYGYTF.

This chain links TRBV11-2 with TRBJ1-1, with TRBD1 identical over 9 bases. This CDR3 comprises 17 residues. The junction had 14 bases not matched to a gene; V was cut back by 5 bases and J by 4 bases. Per germline, CDR1 SGHAT and CDR2 FQNNGV. The CDR3 DNA reads as TGTGCCAGCAGCCTCCGGCGGGGGACAGGGAGTAGCACTGAAGCTTTCTTT. It is translated as CASSLRRGTGSSTEAFF. Based on the CDR3 plus reference TRBV11-2 and TRBJ1-1, the full variable domain is EAGVAQSPRYKIIEKRQSVAFWCNPISGHATLYWYQQILGQGPKLLIQFQNNGVVDDSQLPKDRFSAERLKGVDSTLKIQPAKLEDSAVYLCASSLRRGTGSSTEAFFGQGTRLTVV.

The V and J genes are TRBV27 and TRBJ2-7, with D unresolved. Per germline, CDR1 MNHEY and CDR2 SMNVEV (reference sequence). V lost 3 bases, J lost 7 bases, and 4 bases lay in between. CDR3 length equals 10 residues. CDR3 in DNA: TGTGCCAGCAGTTTGAGGGAGCAGTACTTC. Encoded protein: CASSLREQYF.

This clone was counted once. V gene TRBV5-1 combines with J gene TRBJ1-4; maybe TRBD1 (5 bases). CDR1 SGHRS and CDR2 YFSETQ come from the germline V gene. Trimming removed 4 bases from V and 0 bases from J, with 13 bases in between. The length of the CDR3 is 16 residues. In DNA, the CDR3 is TGCGCCAGCAGCCCGACCAGGGATCCAACTAATGAAAAACTGTTTTTT. Its translation: CASSPTRDPTNEKLFF.

V gene TRBV30 combines with J gene TRBJ1-6; no clear D gene. V was clipped by 1 base and J by 7 bases, with 5 bases between them. The CDR3 loop spans 12 amino acids. CDR1 is GTSNPN, CDR2 SVGIG, per germline (reference sequence). CDR3 coding DNA: TGTGCCTGGAGTGGCCGGAATTCACCCCTCCACTTT. This codes for CAWSGRNSPLHF.